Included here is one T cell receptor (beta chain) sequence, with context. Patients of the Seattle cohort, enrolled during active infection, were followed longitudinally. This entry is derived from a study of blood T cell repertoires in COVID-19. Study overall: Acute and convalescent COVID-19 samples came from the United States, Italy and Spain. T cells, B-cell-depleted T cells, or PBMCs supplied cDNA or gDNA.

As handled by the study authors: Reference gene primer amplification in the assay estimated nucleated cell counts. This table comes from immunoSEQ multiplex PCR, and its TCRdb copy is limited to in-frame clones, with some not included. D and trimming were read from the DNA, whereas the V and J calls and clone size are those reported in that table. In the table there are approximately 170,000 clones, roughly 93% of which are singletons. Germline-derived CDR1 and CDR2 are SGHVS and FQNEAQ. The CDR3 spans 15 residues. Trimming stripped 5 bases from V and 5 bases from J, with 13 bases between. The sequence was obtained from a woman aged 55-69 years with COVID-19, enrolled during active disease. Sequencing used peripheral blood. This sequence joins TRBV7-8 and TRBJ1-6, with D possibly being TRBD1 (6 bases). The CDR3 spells CASSLGQNHNSPLHF. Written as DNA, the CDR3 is TGTGCCAGCAGCCTCGGACAGAACCATAATTCACCCCTCCACTTT.